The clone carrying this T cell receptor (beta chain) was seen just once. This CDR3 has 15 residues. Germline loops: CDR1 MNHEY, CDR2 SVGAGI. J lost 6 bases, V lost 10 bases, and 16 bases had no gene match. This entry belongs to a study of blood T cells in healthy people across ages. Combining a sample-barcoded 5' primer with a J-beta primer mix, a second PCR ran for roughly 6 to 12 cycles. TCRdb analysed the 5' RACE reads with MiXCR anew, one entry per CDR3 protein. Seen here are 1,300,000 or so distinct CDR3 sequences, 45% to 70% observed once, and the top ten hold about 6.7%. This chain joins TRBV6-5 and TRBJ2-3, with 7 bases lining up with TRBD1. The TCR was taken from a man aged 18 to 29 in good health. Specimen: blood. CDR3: CATRTRDSLRDTQYF. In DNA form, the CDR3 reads TGTGCCACCCGGACCCGGGACAGTCTTAGGGATACGCAGTATTTT.